Listed below are T cell receptor beta chains from one sample, sequenced in a study of blood T cell repertoires in COVID-19. Measured with immunoSEQ multiplex PCR; TCRdb has only the in-frame clones, and not every one. The data contain around 150,000 clones, more than 70% of them singletons. The sequenced sample consisted of peripheral blood. The receptors shown here come from a woman aged 45 to 65 with acute or convalescent COVID-19. CDR3s include the opening cysteine and the closing phenylalanine or tryptophan. A D gene is named only where the DNA matches it firmly. Where a row states a size, it is once, few, many or the class of an expanded clone; other rows omit it.

j_gene,v_gene,abundance,d_gene,CDR3aa,CDR3nt
TRBJ2-7,TRBV3-1/TRBV3-2,.,TRBD2,CASSQVGGDEQYF,TGTGCCAGCAGCCAAGTGGGAGGGGACGAGCAGTACTTC
TRBJ1-2,TRBV5-6,.,.,CASSGGFREPYGYTF,TGTGCCAGCAGCGGGGGCTTTAGGGAGCCCTATGGCTACACCTTC
TRBJ1-2,TRBV2,.,.,CASRGSALYGYTF,TGTGCCAGCAGGGGCAGTGCCCTCTATGGCTACACCTTC
TRBJ1-6,TRBV12-3/TRBV12-4,.,.,CASTLSRQTLHF,TGTGCCAGCACTCTATCGCGGCAAACCCTCCACTTT
TRBJ1-2,TRBV7-8,.,.,CASSTGVIGGGYTF,TGTGCCAGCAGCACCGGGGTAATTGGTGGGGGCTACACCTTC
TRBJ2-1,TRBV7-9,.,.,CASSNAVNEQFF,TGTGCCAGCAGCAACGCGGTCAATGAGCAGTTCTTC
TRBJ1-2,TRBV28,.,.,CASRSTGIRPGLYGYTF,TGTGCCAGCAGGTCGACAGGTATCCGCCCTGGGTTGTATGGCTACACCTTC
TRBJ2-6,TRBV28,.,.,CASSRHSSGANVLTF,TGTGCCAGCAGCCGTCATAGCTCTGGGGCCAACGTCCTGACTTTC
TRBJ2-4,TRBV9,once,.,CASSVAVTAKNIQYF,TGTGCCAGCAGCGTAGCGGTAACGGCCAAAAACATTCAGTACTTC
TRBJ2-5,TRBV11-3,.,.,CASSYGLKETQYF,TGTGCCAGCAGCTATGGACTGAAAGAGACCCAGTACTTC
TRBJ1-2,TRBV27,once,TRBD1,CASSLSGGTFGIHGYTF,TGTGCCAGCAGTTTATCAGGGGGCACTTTCGGTATTCATGGCTACACCTTC
TRBJ1-5,TRBV7-8,few,TRBD1,CASSLVGGTGISNQPQHF,TGTGCCAGCAGCTTAGTAGGAGGGACAGGCATTAGCAATCAGCCCCAGCATTTT
TRBJ1-6,TRBV19,.,.,CASTGLGHNSPLHF,TGTGCCAGCACCGGCCTGGGGCATAATTCACCCCTCCACTTT
TRBJ1-4,TRBV7-2,.,.,CASSSSGTTNEKLFF,TGTGCCAGCAGCTCCTCAGGGACAACTAATGAAAAACTGTTTTTT
TRBJ1-1,TRBV5-1,.,TRBD1,CASSYRDSLEAFF,TGCGCCAGCAGCTACCGGGACAGCCTTGAAGCTTTCTTT
TRBJ2-2,TRBV6-2/TRBV6-3,.,.,CASSLSSGELFF,TGTGCCAGCAGTCTAAGTAGCGGGGAGCTGTTTTTT